Presented here are 26 T cell receptor beta chains from one specimen sequenced in a study of blood T cell repertoires in COVID-19. Using immunoSEQ multiplex PCR, the repertoire was profiled, and TCRdb retains in-frame clones only, with some absent. This table has approximately 240,000 clones, roughly 87% appearing once. The sample consisted of peripheral blood. The receptor source for this set is a young woman who had recovered from COVID-19.

This chain connects TRBV13 to TRBJ2-7; 9 bases are shared with TRBD2. The CDR3 runs 12 residues. From germline, CDR1 is PRHDT and CDR2 FYEKMQ (reference sequence). V shed 8 bases and J 7 bases; nucleotides not matched to a gene: 6. This CDR3 reads CASGRGRGEQYF. The CDR3 region has the DNA TGTGCCAGCGGCCGCGGGAGGGGTGAGCAGTACTTC. Drawing the rest from reference TRBV13 and TRBJ2-7, the complete variable domain is AAGVIQSPRHLIKEKRETATLKCYPIPRHDTVYWYQQGPGQDPQFLISFYEKMQSDKGSIPDRFSAQQFSDYHSELNMSSLELGDSALYFCASGRGRGEQYFGPGTRLTVT.

A few counts support this clone. The CDR3 loop reads CASSLSGTSDYEQYF. CDR3 DNA sequence: TGTGCCAGCAGTTTATCCGGGACTAGTGACTACGAGCAGTACTTC. The V call is TRBV27, the J call TRBJ2-7; 8 nucleotides align to TRBD2. V gave up 0 bases and J gave up 3 bases; unmatched junction bases: 4. Per germline, CDR1 MNHEY and CDR2 SMNVEV (reference sequence). CDR3 length: 15 amino acids.

This clone was seen only once. This sample also contains other DNA sequences that code for the same CDR3. The V gene is TRBV5-4, the J gene TRBJ2-1; 7 bases match TRBD2. V gave up 0 bases and J gave up 0 bases; unmatched junction bases: 0. CDR1 SGHNT and CDR2 YYREEE come from the germline V gene (reference sequence). This CDR3 spans 15 amino acids. CDR3 nucleotide sequence: TGTGCCAGCAGCTTGGGGGGGGGCTCCTACAATGAGCAGTTCTTC. This gives the protein CASSLGGGSYNEQFF. Variable domain in full (rest from reference TRBV5-4 and TRBJ2-1): ETGVTQSPTHLIKTRGQQVTLRCSSQSGHNTVSWYQQALGQGPQFIFQYYREEENGRGNFPPRFSGLQFPNYSSELNVNALELDDSALYLCASSLGGGSYNEQFFGPGTRLTVL.

In this sample, this clone turned up a few times. The chain couples TRBV6-5 to TRBJ2-7; 11 bases are a match to TRBD2. This CDR3 has 16 amino acids. Per the germline V gene, CDR1 is MNHEY and CDR2 is SVGAGI. Losses at the gene ends were 8 bases for V and 5 bases for J; bases not matched to a gene: 14. The CDR3 loop reads CASGLLAGVGGNEQYF. CDR3 bases: TGTGCCAGCGGTTTACTAGCGGGAGTTGGTGGAAACGAGCAGTACTTC.

The V and J genes are TRBV30 and TRBJ1-1; 10 nucleotides align to TRBD1. Germline-derived CDR1 and CDR2 are GTSNPN and SVGIG (reference sequence). Trimming removed 3 bases from V and 6 bases from J; junction bases left unmatched: 4. There are 13 residues in the CDR3. The DNA for the CDR3 is TGTGCCTGGAGCCTCGGACAGGGGGCTGAAGCTTTCTTT. Translation gives CAWSLGQGAEAFF.

The chain is built from TRBV24-1 and TRBJ2-1; 9 bases are a match to TRBD1. V shed 4 bases, J shed 6 bases, and the junction held 9 bases outside the gene matches. Germline values: CDR1 KGHDR, CDR2 SFDVKD. This CDR3 is built from 16 residues. Written as DNA, the CDR3 is TGTGCCACCAGTGACTCGGGACAGGGATGGATCAATGAGCAGTTCTTC. This encodes CATSDSGQGWINEQFF.

The chain employs TRBV15 and TRBJ1-3, with D possibly TRBD1 on 6 matching bases. V was trimmed by 3 bases and J by 3 bases, leaving 12 bases between them. The CDR3 has 15 amino acids. Germline V gene data show CDR1 as LNHNV and CDR2 as YYDKDF (reference sequence). The CDR3 DNA reads as TGTGCCACCAGCAGCCTCAGGGGTGATGGAAACACCATATATTTT. Translated, it gives CATSSLRGDGNTIYF. The full variable domain, rest sourced from reference TRBV15 and TRBJ1-3, is DAMVIQNPRYQVTQFGKPVTLSCSQTLNHNVMYWYQQKSSQAPKLLFHYYDKDFNNEADTPDNFQSRRPNTSFCFLDIRSPGLGDTAMYLCATSSLRGDGNTIYFGEGSWLTVV.

The chain recombines TRBV4-3 with TRBJ2-1; 10 bases fit TRBD2. This CDR3 is 15 amino acids long. The V segment lost 4 bases and the J segment 5 bases; nucleotides outside the gene matches: 5. CDR1 LGHNA and CDR2 YSLEER come from the germline V gene. The CDR3 loop reads CASSPGTSAHNEQFF. The CDR3 DNA is TGCGCCAGCAGCCCAGGGACTAGCGCCCACAATGAGCAGTTCTTC.

The CDR3: CASSFLGTSPTYEQYF. The CDR3, as DNA: TGTGCCAGCAGTTTTCTGGGGACTAGCCCTACCTACGAGCAGTACTTC. The chain has TRBV27 and TRBJ2-7; 9 bases line up with TRBD2. Germline V gene lookup returns CDR1 MNHEY and CDR2 SMNVEV (reference sequence). The junction had 8 bases not matched to a gene; V was cut back by 3 bases and J by 2 bases. This CDR3 region has 16 residues.

The chain links TRBV18 to TRBJ1-3; 8 nucleotides align to TRBD1. The CDR3 consists of 16 residues. Trimming took 5 bases from V and 0 from J; bases not matched to a gene: 6. CDR1 KGHSH and CDR2 LQKENI come from the germline V gene. DNA for the CDR3: TGTGCCAGCTCATTTGGACAGGGAATCTCTGGAAACACCATATATTTT. It encodes CASSFGQGISGNTIYF.

The CDR3 reads CASSAGGKLFF. The CDR3 DNA follows: TGTGCCAGCAGCGCCGGGGGAAAACTGTTTTTT. The rearrangement links TRBV3-1 (or the pseudogene TRBV3-2) to TRBJ1-4; TRBD1 might be the D (5 bases). The CDR3 runs to 11 residues. The V gene lost 5 bases and the J gene lost 10 bases, with 8 bases spanning the gap. Germline assignment: CDR1 LGHDT and CDR2 YNNKEL (reference sequence).

The count of this clone is one. The chain carries TRBV4-2 and TRBJ2-1; the D gene is possibly TRBD2 (5 bases). CDR1 is LGHNA and CDR2 is YNFKEQ in the germline V gene. Trimming removed 0 bases at V and 9 bases at J, with 9 bases between. This CDR3 has 13 amino acids. The CDR3 is CASSQDEGVEQFF. The CDR3 DNA sequence: TGTGCCAGCAGCCAAGACGAGGGAGTTGAGCAGTTCTTC.

The rearrangement joins TRBV30 to TRBJ1-1; 9 bases align to TRBD1. Germline trimming cut 3 bases from V and 4 bases from J; bases unmatched to any gene: 6. This CDR3 is built from 14 residues. CDR1 and CDR2 (germline): GTSNPN, SVGIG (reference sequence). CDR3 coding DNA: TGTGCCTGGAGAACAGGGGGCGAGGGCACTGAAGCTTTCTTT. Amino acid sequence: CAWRTGGEGTEAFF.

The chain links TRBV18 to TRBJ1-2, with 9 bases that match TRBD1. CDR3 size: 13 residues. Germline loops: CDR1 KGHSH, CDR2 LQKENI. After removal of 5 bases from V and 6 bases from J, the junction contained 4 bases not matched to a gene. The chain's CDR3 is CASSKGQGHGYTF. The CDR3 region has the DNA TGTGCCAGCTCAAAGGGACAGGGTCATGGCTACACCTTC.

J is TRBJ1-4 and V is TRBV27; D is possibly TRBD1 (5 bases). The CDR3 has 12 residues. In germline, CDR1 is MNHEY, CDR2 SMNVEV (reference sequence). V was cut by 7 bases and J by 8 bases, with 11 bases left in between. The chain's CDR3 is CASTGGGEKLFF. CDR3 DNA sequence: TGTGCCAGCACGGGGGGGGGAGAAAAACTGTTTTTT. The whole variable domain, filled in from reference TRBV27 and TRBJ1-4, reads EAQVTQNPRYLITVTGKKLTVTCSQNMNHEYMSWYRQDPGLGLRQIYYSMNVEVTDKGDVPEGYKVSRKEKRNFPLILESPSPNQTSLYFCASTGGGEKLFFGSGTQLSVL.

The chain employs TRBV30 and TRBJ2-7, with 7 bases aligning to TRBD1. The V segment lost 1 base and the J segment 7 bases; nucleotides outside the gene matches: 10. From germline, CDR1 is GTSNPN and CDR2 SVGIG (reference sequence). CDR3 length: 14 residues. The CDR3 nucleotides are TGTGCCTGGAGTGAAGGGGGCGCGGTAGGGGAGCAGTACTTC. It specifies CAWSEGGAVGEQYF.

This chain uses TRBV9 with TRBJ2-2; possible D gene TRBD1, 5 bases. CDR3 length: 15 amino acids. With 0 bases removed from V and 6 bases from J, the gap between germline ends came to 12 bases. Germline V gene sequence: CDR1 SGDLS, CDR2 YYNGEE. The CDR3 DNA reads as TGTGCCAGCAGCGTAGGGTGGGGCCGAGCCGGGGAGCTGTTTTTT. Its translation: CASSVGWGRAGELFF.

The V gene is TRBV6-5, the J gene TRBJ1-1; a weak D match, TRBD1 (6 bases). Germline CDR1 is MNHEY and CDR2 is SVGAGI. The CDR3 extends over 15 amino acids. V lost 4 bases and J lost 1, with 13 bases in between. The CDR3 sequence is CASSSYRVGNTEAFF. CDR3 DNA sequence: TGTGCCAGCAGTTCATACAGGGTTGGGAACACTGAAGCTTTCTTT.

V gene TRBV11-2 combines with J gene TRBJ2-7, with D possibly being TRBD1 (6 bases). Germline V gene lookup returns CDR1 SGHAT and CDR2 FQNNGV. Trimming removed 1 base at V and 4 bases at J, with 11 bases between. The CDR3 consists of 14 residues. The DNA of the CDR3 is TGTGCCAGCAGCTTAGGCCGAACAGGGTACGAGCAGTACTTC. Protein product: CASSLGRTGYEQYF.

The rearrangement links TRBV9 to TRBJ1-2; D gene ambiguous. Germline values: CDR1 SGDLS, CDR2 YYNGEE. V was pared by 6 bases and J by 0 bases, with 12 bases between. This CDR3 is 14 amino acids long. The CDR3 DNA follows: TGTGCCAGCACGCCACAGTGGGCTAACTATGGCTACACCTTC. It is translated as CASTPQWANYGYTF.

This chain uses TRBV15 with TRBJ1-1; D perhaps matches TRBD1 (6 bases). CDR1 and CDR2 from the germline V gene are LNHNV and YYDKDF (reference sequence). Deletions cut 0 bases from V and 6 bases from J, with 11 bases between. The CDR3 loop spans 14 amino acids. The CDR3 loop reads CATSREQGAAEAFF. The CDR3 nucleotides are TGTGCCACCAGCAGAGAACAGGGAGCAGCTGAAGCTTTCTTT.

The rearrangement uses TRBV6-5 and TRBJ1-1; D possibly corresponds to TRBD1 (5 bases). V lost 0 bases and J lost 4, with 9 bases in between. The CDR3 has 14 amino acids. Germline V CDR1 and CDR2: MNHEY, SVGAGI. CDR3 in amino acids: CASSYSVQGTEAFF. For the CDR3, the DNA is TGTGCCAGCAGTTACTCGGTGCAGGGCACTGAAGCTTTCTTT.

This chain connects TRBV30 to TRBJ2-7; tentatively, D is TRBD2 (5 bases). V was shortened by 3 bases and J by 3 bases, with 21 bases between the two germline ends. The V gene's germline CDR1 is GTSNPN and CDR2 SVGIG (reference sequence). CDR3 size: 16 residues. The CDR3 DNA follows: TGTGCCTGGAGAGCGGAGATGGCAAACCTTCTCTACGAGCAGTACTTC. Translation gives CAWRAEMANLLYEQYF.

The J gene is TRBJ2-1, the V gene TRBV3-1 (or the pseudogene TRBV3-2); 9 bases agree with TRBD2. V was pared by 3 bases and J by 4 bases, with 4 bases of the junction left unmatched. The CDR3 extends over 15 amino acids. Germline lookup yields CDR1 LGHDT and CDR2 YNNKEL (reference sequence). CDR3 bases: TGTGCCAGCAGCCAGCGACTAGCGGCGTACAATGAGCAGTTCTTC. Protein sequence: CASSQRLAAYNEQFF.

This rearrangement joins TRBV7-9 to TRBJ1-2; 7 positions agree with TRBD1. The CDR3 sequence is 14 residues long. Trimming at V came to 1 base and at J to 5 bases, leaving 4 bases not matched to a gene. Per germline, CDR1 SEHNR and CDR2 FQNEAQ (reference sequence). The CDR3 DNA reads TGTGCCAGCAGCTTAGAGGGGACAGTATATGGCTACACCTTC. It encodes CASSLEGTVYGYTF. The complete variable domain, with remaining parts taken from reference TRBV7-9 and TRBJ1-2, reads DTGVSQNPRHKITKRGQNVTFRCDPISEHNRLYWYRQTLGQGPEFLTYFQNEAQLEKSRLLSDRFSAERPKGSFSTLEIQRTEQGDSAMYLCASSLEGTVYGYTFGSGTRLTVV.

The chain is built from TRBV27 and TRBJ2-1; 8 bases align to TRBD1. This CDR3 contains 14 residues. Germline CDR1 MNHEY, CDR2 SMNVEV (reference sequence). V lost 6 bases to trimming and J lost 8 bases; unmatched junction nucleotides: 9. CDR3 nucleotides: TGTGCCAGCAGGACAGGGGCAGGATACGATGAGCAGTTCTTC. Translating gives CASRTGAGYDEQFF.